The subject of this entry is one T cell receptor (beta chain). Antigen: not known. CDR3 size: 15 residues. CDR1 and CDR2 (germline): SGHNT, YENEEA. V was clipped by 4 bases and J by 3 bases; unmatched bases: 4. Division of CD4+ cells produced a CD45RA+ naive subset and a CD45RA-negative memory subset. The data belong to a study of shared clonotypes between healthy human individuals. Study context: Per donor, CD8 memory used one plate, CD8 naive used two, CD4 memory used three and CD4 naive used three. Study-level points and caveats: The researchers took only blood, and tissue repertoires probably look different.

Sequencing was at deep level. Using immunoSEQ multiplex PCR, the repertoire was profiled, and TCRdb retains in-frame clones only, with some absent. The repertoire includes about 2.4 million clones, more than 85% of them detected once, and approximately 0.36% sits in the top ten. The sequence was obtained from a man in his late teens or twenties in good health. Some clones in this sample may be carry-over from other donors' samples. The sequencing sample was made of naive CD4+ T cells from PBMCs. Specified subset: CD45RA+ positively selected. The rearrangement uses TRBV11-3 and TRBJ2-1; TRBD2 aligns across 9 bases. This chain's CDR3 is CASSSQAGGYNEQFF. CDR3 DNA: TGTGCCAGCAGCTCCCAAGCGGGAGGCTACAATGAGCAGTTCTTC.